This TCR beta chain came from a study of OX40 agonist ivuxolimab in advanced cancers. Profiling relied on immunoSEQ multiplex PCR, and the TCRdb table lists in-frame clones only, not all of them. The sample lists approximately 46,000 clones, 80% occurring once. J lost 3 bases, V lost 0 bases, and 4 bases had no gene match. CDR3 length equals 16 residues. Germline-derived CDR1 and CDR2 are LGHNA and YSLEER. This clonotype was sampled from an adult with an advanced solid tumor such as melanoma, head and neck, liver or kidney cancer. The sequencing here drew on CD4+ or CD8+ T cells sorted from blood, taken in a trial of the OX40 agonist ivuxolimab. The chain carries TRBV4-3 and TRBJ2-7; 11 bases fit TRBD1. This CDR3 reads CASSQDVGTGGYEQYF. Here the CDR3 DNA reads TGCGCCAGCAGCCAAGATGTAGGGACAGGGGGCTACGAGCAGTACTTC.